Detailed here is one T cell receptor (beta chain). As yet, its antigen is unknown. The length of the CDR3 is 14 residues. V shed 6 bases and J shed 1 base, with 12 bases lying between them. From germline, CDR1 is MNHEY and CDR2 SMNVEV (reference sequence). Stated treatment: approximately 9-day PBMC culture with coronavirus spike peptide pools or control peptides (ViraFEST assay). Fresh IL-2 medium replaced half the culture medium on days 3 and 7. This record comes from a study of vaccination and CD4 T cells after COVID-19. The Oncomine TCR Beta short-read assay sequenced DNA from cultured CD4+ T cells. TCRdb re-derived calls from the PCR reads in MiXCR, one entry per CDR3 protein. The table has approximately 15,000 distinct CDR3 sequences, 45% to 60% seen once.

Material: CD4+ T cells from blood, cultured in vitro. V and J are TRBV27 and TRBJ1-1; D unclear. The origin of this receptor is a human donor who had recovered from COVID-19. The CDR3 here is CASRKRRENTEAFF. Written as DNA, the CDR3 is TGTGCCAGCAGGAAAAGACGGGAGAACACTGAAGCTTTCTTT.